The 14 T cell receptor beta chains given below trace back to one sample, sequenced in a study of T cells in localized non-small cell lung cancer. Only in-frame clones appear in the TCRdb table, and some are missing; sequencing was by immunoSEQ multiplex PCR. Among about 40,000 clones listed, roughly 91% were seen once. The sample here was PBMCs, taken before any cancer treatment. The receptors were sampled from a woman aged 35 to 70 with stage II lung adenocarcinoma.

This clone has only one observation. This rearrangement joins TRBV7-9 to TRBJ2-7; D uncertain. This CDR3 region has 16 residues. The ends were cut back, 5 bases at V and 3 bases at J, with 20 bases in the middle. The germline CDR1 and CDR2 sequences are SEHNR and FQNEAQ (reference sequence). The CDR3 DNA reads TGTGCCAGCAGCCCTAACTTCGGCACAGACAACTACGAGCAGTACTTC. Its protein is CASSPNFGTDNYEQYF. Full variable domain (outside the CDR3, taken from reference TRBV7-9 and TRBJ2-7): DTGVSQNPRHKITKRGQNVTFRCDPISEHNRLYWYRQTLGQGPEFLTYFQNEAQLEKSRLLSDRFSAERPKGSFSTLEIQRTEQGDSAMYLCASSPNFGTDNYEQYFGPGTRLTVT.

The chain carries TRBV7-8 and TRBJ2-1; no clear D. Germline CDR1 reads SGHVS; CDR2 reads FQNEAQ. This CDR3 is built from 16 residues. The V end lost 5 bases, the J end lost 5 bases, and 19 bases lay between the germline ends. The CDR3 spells CASSPPRVVINNEQFF. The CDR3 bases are TGTGCCAGCAGCCCCCCCCGGGTAGTTATAAACAATGAGCAGTTCTTC.

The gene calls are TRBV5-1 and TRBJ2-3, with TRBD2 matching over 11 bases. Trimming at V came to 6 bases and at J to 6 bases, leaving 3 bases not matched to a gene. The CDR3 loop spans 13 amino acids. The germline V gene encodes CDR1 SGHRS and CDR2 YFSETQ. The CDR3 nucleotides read TGCGCCAGCACCCTAGCGGGGGGCGATACGCAGTATTTT. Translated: CASTLAGGDTQYF.

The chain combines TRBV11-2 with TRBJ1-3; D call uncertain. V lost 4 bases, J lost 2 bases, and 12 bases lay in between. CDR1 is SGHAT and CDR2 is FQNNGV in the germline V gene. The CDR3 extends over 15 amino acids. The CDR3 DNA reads TGTGCCAGCAGCTCTCCCCGGGGAGCTGGAAACACCATATATTTT. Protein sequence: CASSSPRGAGNTIYF.

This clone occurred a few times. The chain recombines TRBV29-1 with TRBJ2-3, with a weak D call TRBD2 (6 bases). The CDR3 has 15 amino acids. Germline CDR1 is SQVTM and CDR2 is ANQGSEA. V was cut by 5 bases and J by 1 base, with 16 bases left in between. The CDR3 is CSVHRSGEGTDTQYF. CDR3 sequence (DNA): TGCAGCGTTCACCGATCGGGGGAAGGCACAGATACGCAGTATTTT.

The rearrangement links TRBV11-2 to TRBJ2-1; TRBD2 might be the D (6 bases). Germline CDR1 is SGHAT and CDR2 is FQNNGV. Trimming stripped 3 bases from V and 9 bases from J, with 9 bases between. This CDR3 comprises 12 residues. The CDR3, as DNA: TGTGCCAGCAGCTTTGGGGACTTTGAGCAGTTCTTC. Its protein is CASSFGDFEQFF.

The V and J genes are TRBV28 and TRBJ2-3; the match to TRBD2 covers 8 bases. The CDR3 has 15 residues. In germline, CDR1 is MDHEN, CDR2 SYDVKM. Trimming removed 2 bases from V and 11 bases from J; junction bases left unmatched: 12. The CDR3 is CASSLDGRAVVRQYF. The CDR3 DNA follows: TGTGCCAGCAGTTTAGACGGGAGGGCCGTAGTAAGGCAGTATTTT.

This CDR3 is CASSQDEQGDDEKLFF. CDR3 nucleotides: TGCGCCAGCAGCCAAGATGAACAGGGAGACGACGAAAAACTGTTTTTT. The rearrangement uses TRBV4-1 and TRBJ1-4, with TRBD1 as a possible D gene (6 bases). V lost 0 bases to trimming and J lost 8 bases, with 16 bases between them. Per germline, CDR1 MGHRA and CDR2 YSYEKL. This CDR3 region has 16 residues.

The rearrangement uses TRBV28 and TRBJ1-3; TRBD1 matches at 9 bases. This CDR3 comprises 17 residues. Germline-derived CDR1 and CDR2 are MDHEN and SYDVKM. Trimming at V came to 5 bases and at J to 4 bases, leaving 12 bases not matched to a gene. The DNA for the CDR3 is TGTGCCAGCAGTGCCGATTGGGACAGGGCGCGGGGAAACACCATATATTTT. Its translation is CASSADWDRARGNTIYF.

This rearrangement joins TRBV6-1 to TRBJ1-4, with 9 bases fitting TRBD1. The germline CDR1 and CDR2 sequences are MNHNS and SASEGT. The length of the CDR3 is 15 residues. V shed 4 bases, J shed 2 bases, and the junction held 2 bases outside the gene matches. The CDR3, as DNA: TGTGCCAGCAGTGGGACAGGGGCGACTAATGAAAAACTGTTTTTT. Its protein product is CASSGTGATNEKLFF.

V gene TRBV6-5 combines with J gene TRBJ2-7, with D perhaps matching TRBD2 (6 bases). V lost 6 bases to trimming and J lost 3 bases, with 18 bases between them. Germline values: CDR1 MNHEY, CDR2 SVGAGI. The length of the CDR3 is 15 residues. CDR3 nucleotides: TGTGCCAGCAGCTGGAGGGGCGGGTCCGGCTACGAGCAGTACTTC. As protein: CASSWRGGSGYEQYF.

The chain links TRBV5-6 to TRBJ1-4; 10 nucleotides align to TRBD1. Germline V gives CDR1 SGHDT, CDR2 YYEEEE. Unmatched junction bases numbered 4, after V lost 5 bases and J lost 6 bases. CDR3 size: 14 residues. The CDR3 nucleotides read TGTGCCAGCAGGGCGACAGGGGGCGATGAAAAACTGTTTTTT. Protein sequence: CASRATGGDEKLFF.

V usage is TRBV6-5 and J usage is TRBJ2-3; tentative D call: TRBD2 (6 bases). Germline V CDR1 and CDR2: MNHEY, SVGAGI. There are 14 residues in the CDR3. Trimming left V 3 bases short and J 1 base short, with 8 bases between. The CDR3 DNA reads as TGTGCCAGCAGTTATAGCGGACGCACAGATACGCAGTATTTT. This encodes CASSYSGRTDTQYF.

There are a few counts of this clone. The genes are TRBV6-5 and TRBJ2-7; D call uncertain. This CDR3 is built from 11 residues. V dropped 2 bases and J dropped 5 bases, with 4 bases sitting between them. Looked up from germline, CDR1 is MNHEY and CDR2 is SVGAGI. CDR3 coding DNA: TGTGCCAGCAGTTACGTCCACGAGCAGTACTTC. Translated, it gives CASSYVHEQYF.